Listed here is a single T cell receptor (beta chain). Germline assignment: CDR1 SGHRS and CDR2 YFSETQ. Trimming pared 2 bases from V and 2 bases from J, leaving 12 bases between. There are 15 residues in the CDR3. This sample was taken from a study of blood T cell repertoires in COVID-19. The wider study: Samples representing acute and convalescent COVID-19 were sourced from the United States, Italy and Spain.

In the original processing: By means of reference gene primer amplification, nucleated cell counts were estimated. Clones were sequenced by immunoSEQ multiplex PCR, and TCRdb holds only the in-frame ones, with some missing. V and J calls plus clone size are reproduced from that table; the DNA served to infer D and trimming. The sample gives 200,000 to 250,000 clones, roughly 84% of which show up once; over 2.5% is in the top ten. The source is a man aged 45-65 years who had recovered from COVID-19. Material: peripheral blood. This chain links TRBV5-1 with TRBJ2-3; tentative D call: TRBD1 (5 bases). CDR3 bases: TGCGCCAGCAGCTTCTCAGGGAAGACCACAGATACGCAGTATTTT. Translation gives CASSFSGKTTDTQYF. The whole variable domain, remainder taken from reference TRBV5-1 and TRBJ2-3, is KAGVTQTPRYLIKTRGQQVTLSCSPISGHRSVSWYQQTPGQGLQFLFEYFSETQRNKGNFPGRFSGRQFSNSRSEMNVSTLELGDSALYLCASSFSGKTTDTQYFGPGTRLTVL.